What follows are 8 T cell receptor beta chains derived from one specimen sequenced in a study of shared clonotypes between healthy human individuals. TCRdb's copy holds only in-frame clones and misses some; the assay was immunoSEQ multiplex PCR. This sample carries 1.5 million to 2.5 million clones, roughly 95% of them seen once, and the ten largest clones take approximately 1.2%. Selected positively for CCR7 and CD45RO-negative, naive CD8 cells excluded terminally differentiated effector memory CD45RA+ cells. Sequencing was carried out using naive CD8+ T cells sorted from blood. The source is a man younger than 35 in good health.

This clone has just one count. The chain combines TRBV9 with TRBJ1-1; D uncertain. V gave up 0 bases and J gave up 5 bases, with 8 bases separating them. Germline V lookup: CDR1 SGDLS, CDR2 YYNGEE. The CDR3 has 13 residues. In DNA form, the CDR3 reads TGTGCCAGCAGCGTAGTTGTGGGGACTGAAGCTTTCTTT. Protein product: CASSVVVGTEAFF. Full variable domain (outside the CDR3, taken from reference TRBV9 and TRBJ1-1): DSGVTQTPKHLITATGQRVTLRCSPRSGDLSVYWYQQSLDQGLQFLIQYYNGEERAKGNILERFSAQQFPDLHSELNLSSLELGDSALYFCASSVVVGTEAFFGQGTRLTVV.

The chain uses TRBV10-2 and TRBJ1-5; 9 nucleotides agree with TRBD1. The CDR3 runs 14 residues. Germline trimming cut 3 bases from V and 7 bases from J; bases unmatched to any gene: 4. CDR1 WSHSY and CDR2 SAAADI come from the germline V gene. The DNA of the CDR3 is TGCGCCAGCAGTGAACAGGGGGCCGTCCAGCCCCAGCATTTT. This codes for CASSEQGAVQPQHF.

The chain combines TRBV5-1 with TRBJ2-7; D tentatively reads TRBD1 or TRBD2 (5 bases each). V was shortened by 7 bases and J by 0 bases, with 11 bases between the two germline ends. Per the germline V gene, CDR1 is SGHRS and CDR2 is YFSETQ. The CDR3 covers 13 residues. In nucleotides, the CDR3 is TGCGCCAGCGGGGACGTCAGCTCCTACGAGCAGTACTTC. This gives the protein CASGDVSSYEQYF.

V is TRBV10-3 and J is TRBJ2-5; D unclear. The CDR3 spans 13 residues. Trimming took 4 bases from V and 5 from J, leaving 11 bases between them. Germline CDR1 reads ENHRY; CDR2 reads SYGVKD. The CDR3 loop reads CAISVTLGETQYF. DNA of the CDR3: TGTGCCATCAGTGTGACCCTGGGGGAGACCCAGTACTTC.

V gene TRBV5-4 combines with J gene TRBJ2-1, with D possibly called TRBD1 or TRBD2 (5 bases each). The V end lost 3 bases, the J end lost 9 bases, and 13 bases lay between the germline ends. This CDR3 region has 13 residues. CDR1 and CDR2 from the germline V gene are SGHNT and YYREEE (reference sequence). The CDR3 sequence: CASSWGWAVEQFF. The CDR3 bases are TGTGCCAGCAGCTGGGGGTGGGCGGTTGAGCAGTTCTTC.

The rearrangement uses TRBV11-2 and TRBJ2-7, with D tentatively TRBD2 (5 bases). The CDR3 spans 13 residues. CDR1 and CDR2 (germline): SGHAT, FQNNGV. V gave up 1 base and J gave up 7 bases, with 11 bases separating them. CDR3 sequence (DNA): TGTGCCAGCAGCTTAGTCGGGGATCAAGAGCAGTACTTC. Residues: CASSLVGDQEQYF.

DNA of the CDR3: TGTGCCAGCAGTTCCCCGGAGGGCCTCCCAGAGACCCAGTACTTC. It codes for CASSSPEGLPETQYF. The J gene is TRBJ2-5, the V gene TRBV27, with a weak D call TRBD2 (6 bases). The length of the CDR3 is 15 residues. Germline V gene lookup returns CDR1 MNHEY and CDR2 SMNVEV (reference sequence). V lost 4 bases to trimming and J lost 4 bases, with 16 bases between them.

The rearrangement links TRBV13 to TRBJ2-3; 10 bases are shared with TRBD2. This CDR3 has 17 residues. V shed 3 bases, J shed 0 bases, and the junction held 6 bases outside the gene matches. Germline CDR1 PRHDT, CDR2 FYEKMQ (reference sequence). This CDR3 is CASSFSSGGVSTDTQYF. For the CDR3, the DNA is TGTGCCAGCAGCTTCTCTAGCGGGGGAGTCAGCACAGATACGCAGTATTTT.